Below, 18 T cell receptor beta chains from the same sample are listed, as sequenced in a study of T cell changes during pregnancy in multiple sclerosis. Sequenced by immunoSEQ multiplex PCR; TCRdb stores in-frame clones only, minus some. The sample carries about 94,000 clones, approximately 94% recorded once. The sample was peripheral blood, taken in the third trimester of pregnancy. Receptor source: a female donor with multiple sclerosis, enrolled in a pregnancy study.

This chain uses TRBV2 with TRBJ1-5, with 7 nucleotides matching TRBD1. Per germline, CDR1 SNHLY and CDR2 FYNNEI. CDR3 length equals 15 residues. V was pared by 6 bases and J by 2 bases, with 7 bases of the junction left unmatched. The CDR3 sequence is CASRPDRAGNQPQHF. The CDR3 nucleotides read TGTGCCAGCAGGCCCGACAGGGCGGGCAATCAGCCCCAGCATTTT.

The chain couples TRBV7-6 to TRBJ2-7; D might be TRBD2 (6 bases). Trimming pared 8 bases from V and 0 bases from J, leaving 14 bases between. CDR1 is SGHVS, CDR2 FNYEAQ, per germline. The CDR3 extends over 14 amino acids. CDR3 coding DNA: TGTGCCAGCCAGAAGGGAGGCAACTCCTACGAGCAGTACTTC. Its translation is CASQKGGNSYEQYF.

The rearrangement uses TRBV6-1 and TRBJ2-2, with 7 bases lining up with TRBD2. The germline CDR1 and CDR2 sequences are MNHNS and SASEGT. The CDR3 loop spans 11 amino acids. After removal of 8 bases from V and 6 bases from J, the junction contained 0 bases not matched to a gene. CDR3 region: CASGRAGELFF. In DNA form, the CDR3 reads TGTGCCAGCGGGAGGGCCGGGGAGCTGTTTTTT.

The chain combines TRBV27 with TRBJ1-1, with D tentatively TRBD1 (6 bases). Trimming took off 3 bases at V and 7 bases at J, with 15 bases between the two ends. CDR3 size: 14 residues. The V gene's germline CDR1 is MNHEY and CDR2 SMNVEV (reference sequence). CDR3 DNA: TGTGCCAGCAGTTTCGGGGGGGCGCTTAGTGAAGCTTTCTTT. Protein product: CASSFGGALSEAFF.

V is TRBV4-3 and J is TRBJ1-2; tentative D call: TRBD1 (5 bases). The V and J ends lost 0 bases and 3 bases respectively, with 11 bases between them. Germline loops: CDR1 LGHNA, CDR2 YSLEER. CDR3 length: 15 residues. As DNA, the CDR3 is TGCGCCAGCAGCCAAGATCAACAGGCCTACTATGGCTACACCTTC. Translation: CASSQDQQAYYGYTF.

The V and J genes are TRBV29-1 and TRBJ2-1, with TRBD2 matching over 9 bases. Trimming cost V 4 bases and J 2 bases; bases outside gene matches: 3. The length of the CDR3 is 14 residues. Per the germline V gene, CDR1 is SQVTM and CDR2 is ANQGSEA. The CDR3 region is CSVVSGSAYNEQFF. Here the CDR3 DNA reads TGCAGCGTTGTTAGCGGGAGCGCCTACAATGAGCAGTTCTTC.

The chain employs TRBV5-1 and TRBJ1-1; D uncertain. The CDR3 has 14 amino acids. V dropped 0 bases and J dropped 3 bases, with 9 bases sitting between them. Germline CDR1 and CDR2: SGHRS and YFSETQ. The chain's CDR3 is CASSLAGLDTEAFF. For the CDR3, the DNA is TGCGCCAGCAGCTTGGCCGGTTTGGACACTGAAGCTTTCTTT.

The chain recombines TRBV7-2 with TRBJ1-1; a weak D match, TRBD1 (6 bases). V gave up 0 bases and J gave up 10 bases, with 18 bases separating them. This CDR3 spans 15 amino acids. Germline CDR1 is SGHTA and CDR2 is FQGNSA. The CDR3 loop is CASSLAYGQFNVAFF. The CDR3 region has the DNA TGTGCCAGCAGCTTAGCCTATGGACAGTTCAACGTAGCTTTCTTT.

The V call is TRBV6-5, the J call TRBJ1-1, with D unclear. Germline loops: CDR1 MNHEY, CDR2 SVGAGI. The CDR3 has 13 residues. The V and J ends lost 2 bases and 4 bases respectively, with 8 bases between them. The CDR3 loop reads CASSYGAGTEAFF. The CDR3 region has the DNA TGTGCCAGCAGTTACGGCGCGGGCACTGAAGCTTTCTTT.

The chain has TRBV5-6 and TRBJ2-2; a possible D gene is TRBD1 (5 bases). The V gene lost 0 bases and the J gene lost 1 base, with 13 bases spanning the gap. Germline loops: CDR1 SGHDT, CDR2 YYEEEE. The CDR3 contains 17 residues. In DNA, the CDR3 is TGTGCCAGCAGCTTGGAGTGGTGGCAGGGGAACACCGGGGAGCTGTTTTTT. It yields the protein CASSLEWWQGNTGELFF. The full variable domain, in which reference TRBV5-6 and TRBJ2-2 provide the parts outside the CDR3, is DAGVTQSPTHLIKTRGQQVTLRCSPKSGHDTVSWYQQALGQGPQFIFQYYEEEERQRGNFPDRFSGHQFPNYSSELNVNALLLGDSALYLCASSLEWWQGNTGELFFGEGSRLTVL.

The CDR3 region has the DNA TGTGCCAGCAGCCCCGAGGGAGAGACCCAGTACTTC. Protein sequence: CASSPEGETQYF. The chain couples TRBV7-6 to TRBJ2-5, with TRBD2 as a possible D gene (5 bases). This CDR3 spans 12 amino acids. V was trimmed by 5 bases and J by 4 bases, leaving 8 bases between them. From germline, CDR1 is SGHVS and CDR2 FNYEAQ. Looking up the rest from reference TRBV7-6 and TRBJ2-5 gives the full variable domain: GAGVSQSPRYKVTKRGQDVALRCDPISGHVSLYWYRQALGQGPEFLTYFNYEAQQDKSGLPNDRFSAERPEGSISTLTIQRTEQRDSAMYRCASSPEGETQYFGPGTRLLVL.

A single count supports this clone. The CDR3 coding sequence is TGTGCCAGCAGCCGGACAGGGGGCCCCGGGGAGCTGTTTTTT. Translating gives CASSRTGGPGELFF. This chain uses TRBV9 with TRBJ2-2, with TRBD1 identical over 11 bases. The V gene's germline CDR1 is SGDLS and CDR2 YYNGEE. Germline trimming cut 4 bases from V and 6 bases from J; bases unmatched to any gene: 2. This CDR3 has 14 amino acids.

The CDR3, as DNA: TGTGCCATCAGTGAGTCCGACCTAGCGGGCGCGGGAGAGACCCAGTACTTC. This codes for CAISESDLAGAGETQYF. The chain employs TRBV10-3 and TRBJ2-5, with 8 bases fitting TRBD2. V shed 0 bases and J 4 bases; nucleotides not matched to a gene: 10. The CDR3 extends over 17 amino acids. Germline assignment: CDR1 ENHRY and CDR2 SYGVKD.

V usage is TRBV6-1 and J usage is TRBJ1-5; TRBD1 might be the D (6 bases). V was trimmed by 6 bases and J by 7 bases, leaving 19 bases between them. The CDR3 length is 15 residues. Germline V gives CDR1 MNHNS, CDR2 SASEGT. The CDR3 coding sequence is TGTGCCAGCAGGGACAGTTGGGGGAAAGGGCAGCCCCAGCATTTT. Translation gives CASRDSWGKGQPQHF.

V usage is TRBV28 and J usage is TRBJ2-6, with a weak D call TRBD2 (6 bases). This CDR3 contains 16 residues. Per germline, CDR1 MDHEN and CDR2 SYDVKM. Between the trimmed V and J ends, which lost 4 bases and 2 bases, there was a span of 12 bases. The CDR3 spells CASSSVGGAGANVLTF. CDR3 nucleotides: TGTGCCAGCAGTTCGGTGGGAGGAGCTGGGGCCAACGTCCTGACTTTC.

This chain joins TRBV6-5 and TRBJ1-1; D uncertain. The CDR3 has 13 residues. Germline lookup yields CDR1 MNHEY and CDR2 SVGAGI. The V and J ends lost 6 bases and 3 bases respectively, with 11 bases between them. For the CDR3, the DNA is TGTGCCAGCAGGCGGGGATGGGACACTGAAGCTTTCTTT. This translates into CASRRGWDTEAFF.

This chain links TRBV5-6 with TRBJ2-7; D perhaps matches TRBD1 (5 bases). V was shortened by 4 bases and J by 2 bases, with 19 bases between the two germline ends. CDR1 is SGHDT, CDR2 YYEEEE, per germline. The CDR3 has 16 amino acids. The DNA of the CDR3 is TGTGCCAGCAGCCGAGATAGGCAGGGTAAAACCTACGAGCAGTACTTC. This encodes CASSRDRQGKTYEQYF.

The chain joins TRBV7-9 to TRBJ2-7; 8 positions agree with TRBD2. Per the germline V gene, CDR1 is SEHNR and CDR2 is FQNEAQ (reference sequence). V lost 5 bases to trimming and J lost 3 bases; unmatched junction nucleotides: 3. The CDR3 length is 13 residues. The CDR3 nucleotides read TGTGCCAGCAGCCCCAGCGGGAGCTACGAGCAGTACTTC. Translating gives CASSPSGSYEQYF.